This TCR beta chain was documented in a study of CD8 T cells in ankylosing spondylitis. Notes on the study in general: The study identified a TCR beta motif of seven or eight highly homologous variants that appeared characteristic of ankylosing spondylitis blood.

CDR1 is SGHRS, CDR2 YFSETQ, per germline. There are 13 residues in the CDR3. V lost 0 bases, J lost 4 bases, and 7 bases lay in between. This clonotype was recorded a few times. Its antigen is not known. TCRdb independently ran MiXCR on the 5' RACE reads; one entry per CDR3 protein. Of about 700,000 distinct CDR3 sequences in the sample, 15% to 20% were seen once. This rearrangement joins TRBV5-1 to TRBJ1-2; no clear D gene. Material: blood, either unsorted or a sorted T cell fraction (not recorded which). This clonotype originated in a male donor with ankylosing spondylitis. The CDR3 DNA is TGCGCCAGCAGCTTGGACACTCCCTATGGCTACACCTTC. This encodes CASSLDTPYGYTF.